Presented here are 23 T cell receptor beta chains from one specimen sequenced in a study of T cells in Graves' hyperthyroidism and ophthalmopathy. The TCR beta CDR3 regions underwent amplification using RNA transcripts as the source. HTBI primers drove first-round RT-PCR of the TCR CDR3. One entry per CDR3 protein results from TCRdb running MiXCR on the multiplex PCR reads. The sample holds approximately 330,000 distinct CDR3 sequences, 15% to 20% seen once. The sample taken for sequencing was blood. The source is a woman in her forties or fifties with Graves' hyperthyroidism.

This clonotype has a handful of counts. This rearrangement joins TRBV5-4 to TRBJ2-3; a possible D gene is TRBD2 (6 bases). CDR3 length equals 17 residues. CDR1 SGHNT and CDR2 YYREEE come from the germline V gene (reference sequence). V was cut by 0 bases and J by 6 bases, with 20 bases left in between. The CDR3 loop is CASSLGVGTPLGDTQYF. The CDR3 DNA reads as TGTGCCAGCAGCTTGGGGGTTGGGACTCCTTTAGGGGATACGCAGTATTTT.

Of note for this clonotype: An end of the junction does not agree with germline; a read error may underlie this. The chain is built from TRBV6-2 or TRBV6-3 and TRBJ2-2, with unresolved D. CDR3 size: 14 residues. In germline, CDR1 is MNHEY, CDR2 SVGEGT. CDR3 DNA: TGTGCCAGCAGTTTTTCCCGGAACCCCGGGGAGCTGTTTTTT. Its protein product is CASSFSRNPGELFF.

The CDR3 loop reads CASSTRPGFYNEQFF. The CDR3 nucleotides read TGTGCCAGCAGCACCCGGCCGGGCTTCTACAATGAGCAGTTCTTC. This chain joins TRBV11-2 and TRBJ2-1; no firm D call. The CDR3 extends over 15 amino acids. Germline assignment: CDR1 SGHAT and CDR2 FQNNGV. Trimming cost V 5 bases and J 3 bases, with 14 bases left between them.

V is TRBV18 and J is TRBJ1-3; TRBD1 matches at 7 bases. CDR3 length: 18 residues. CDR1 KGHSH and CDR2 LQKENI come from the germline V gene. V trimming: 0 bases; J trimming: 0 bases; junction bases outside the gene matches: 8. The CDR3 sequence is CASSPPRQGGPSGNTIYF. CDR3 nucleotide sequence: TGTGCCAGCTCACCACCGCGACAGGGTGGTCCCTCTGGAAACACCATATATTTT.

This clonotype was detected only a few times. The chain joins TRBV18 to TRBJ1-4; 8 bases match TRBD1. Germline lookup yields CDR1 KGHSH and CDR2 LQKENI. The J segment lost 3 bases and the V segment lost 2 bases, leaving 8 bases of the junction unmatched. The CDR3 totals 17 residues. CDR3 coding DNA: TGTGCCAGCTCACCATTTGAACAGGGGGTGTCTAATGAAAAACTGTTTTTT. Translation: CASSPFEQGVSNEKLFF.

This clonotype was observed many times. V usage is TRBV3-1 and J usage is TRBJ2-3; no clear D. The length of the CDR3 is 13 residues. CDR1 LGHDT and CDR2 YNNKEL come from the germline V gene (reference sequence). Trimming cost V 0 bases and J 4 bases, with 5 bases left between them. CDR3 nucleotide sequence: TGTGCCAGCAGCCAAGAGGTGGCAGATACGCAGTATTTT. Its protein product is CASSQEVADTQYF.

In this sample, this clonotype turned up many times. V gene TRBV20-1 combines with J gene TRBJ1-2, with 9 bases lining up with TRBD1. Germline CDR1 and CDR2: DFQATT and SNEGSKA (reference sequence). The length of the CDR3 is 15 residues. The trim removed 0 bases at V and 3 bases at J, leaving 5 bases unmatched. The CDR3 sequence: CSARDEGQGDYGYTF. As DNA, the CDR3 is TGCAGTGCTAGAGATGAGGGACAGGGAGACTATGGCTACACCTTC.

In this sample, this clonotype turned up many times. J is TRBJ2-5 and V is TRBV20-1; D is possibly TRBD2 (6 bases). CDR1 is DFQATT, CDR2 SNEGSKA, per germline (reference sequence). Between the trimmed V and J ends, which lost 3 bases and 2 bases, there was a span of 10 bases. The CDR3 contains 13 residues. The CDR3: CSARTRGQETQYF. As DNA, the CDR3 is TGCAGTGCTAGGACTAGAGGGCAAGAGACCCAGTACTTC.

The table lists this clonotype with a few counts. The chain employs TRBV6-1 and TRBJ1-1; D is undetermined. The V end lost 7 bases, the J end lost 2 bases, and 14 bases lay between the germline ends. Per germline, CDR1 MNHNS and CDR2 SASEGT. CDR3 length: 14 residues. CDR3 protein: CASTQAVGNTEAFF. Here the CDR3 DNA reads TGTGCCAGCACCCAGGCGGTCGGAAACACTGAAGCTTTCTTT.

This clonotype was counted at least ten times. The V call is TRBV2, the J call TRBJ1-6; a weak D match, TRBD1 (6 bases). This CDR3 is built from 16 residues. From germline, CDR1 is SNHLY and CDR2 FYNNEI. V was pared by 4 bases and J by 7 bases, with 17 bases between. CDR3 sequence reads: CASSVGGALLNSPLHF. The CDR3 DNA sequence: TGTGCCAGCAGTGTGGGGGGGGCCCTACTCAATTCACCCCTCCACTTT.

Note on this clonotype: A clone one base away is much larger, so this may be a read error. The rearrangement uses TRBV6-5 and TRBJ1-1; D remains unclear. The CDR3 length is 15 residues. V lost 0 bases and J lost 4, with 12 bases in between. The germline CDR1 and CDR2 sequences are MNHEY and SVGAGI. The CDR3 DNA is TGTGCCAGCAGTTACTCGCCACGGACGATCACTGAAGCTTTCTTT. Protein product: CASSYSPRTITEAFF.

Details on this clonotype: A much larger clone is a single base away; this may be a read error. The chain joins TRBV2 to TRBJ1-5; D is unclear. This CDR3 region has 13 residues. Germline CDR1 is SNHLY and CDR2 is FYNNEI. The chain's CDR3 is CASSEERNLPQHF. In DNA, the CDR3 is TGTGCCAGCAGTGAAGAGCGCAATCTGCCCCAGCATTTT.

This clonotype has only a few counts. The rearrangement links TRBV2 to TRBJ2-7, with 9 bases fitting TRBD2. The germline gives CDR1 SNHLY, CDR2 FYNNEI. The trim removed 3 bases at V and 0 bases at J, leaving 6 bases unmatched. This CDR3 is 16 amino acids long. For the CDR3, the DNA is TGTGCCAGCAGTGATGTAGCGGGGGCGAGCTCCTACGAGCAGTACGTC. It specifies CASSDVAGASSYEQYV.

This clonotype came up many times. V gene TRBV27 combines with J gene TRBJ2-7; the D call may be TRBD1 or TRBD2 (5 bases each). V was trimmed by 6 bases and J by 7 bases, leaving 22 bases between them. Germline loops: CDR1 MNHEY, CDR2 SMNVEV (reference sequence). The CDR3 has 15 residues. CDR3 nucleotides: TGTGCCAGCAGGACCCTAAGGGACGTTAGGAGGGAGCAGTACTTC. This sequence encodes CASRTLRDVRREQYF.

The chain is built from TRBV7-9 and TRBJ2-1; 7 nucleotides align to TRBD2. Germline V gene lookup returns CDR1 SEHNR and CDR2 FQNEAQ (reference sequence). Germline trimming cut 7 bases from V and 5 bases from J; bases unmatched to any gene: 11. This CDR3 spans 15 amino acids. CDR3 region: CASNTRGDFNNEQFF. The CDR3 DNA follows: TGTGCCAGCAACACCCGGGGGGACTTCAACAATGAGCAGTTCTTC.

The table lists this clonotype with a few counts. The V gene is TRBV29-1, the J gene TRBJ2-1, with 9 bases aligning to TRBD1. The CDR3 spans 18 residues. Germline-derived CDR1 and CDR2 are SQVTM and ANQGSEA. Unmatched junction bases numbered 10, after V lost 0 bases and J lost 1 base. CDR3 sequence (DNA): TGCAGCGTTGAAGATCCGGACAGGGGAGTTTGGTCCTACAATGAGCAGTTCTTC. Its protein product is CSVEDPDRGVWSYNEQFF.

The V and J genes are TRBV19 and TRBJ1-5; a weak D match, TRBD1 (5 bases). This CDR3 has 13 amino acids. Germline lookup yields CDR1 LNHDA and CDR2 SQIVND (reference sequence). V was pared by 6 bases and J by 6 bases, with 12 bases between. The DNA for the CDR3 is TGTGCCAGTAGACCGGGGCGTTTTCAGCCCCAGCATTTT. It yields the protein CASRPGRFQPQHF.

In this sample, this clonotype turned up a few times. A read error may produce the germline difference seen at one junction end. This sequence joins TRBV11-2 and TRBJ2-1, with 8 bases fitting TRBD1. Germline V lookup: CDR1 SGHAT, CDR2 FQNNGV. The CDR3 runs to 13 residues. The CDR3 here is CANSLGGTGNRFF. CDR3 coding DNA: TGTGCCAACAGCCTAGGGGGGACAGGCAATCGGTTCTTC. The entire variable domain, with the rest obtained from reference TRBV11-2 and TRBJ2-1, is as follows: EAGVAQSPRYKIIEKRQSVAFWCNPISGHATLYWYQQILGQGPKLLIQFQNNGVVDDSQLPKDRFSAERLKGVDSTLKIQPAKLEDSAVYLCANSLGGTGNRFFGPGTRLTVL.

This clonotype occurred many times. This sequence joins TRBV20-1 and TRBJ2-3, with 13 bases that match TRBD2. The CDR3 has 14 residues. CDR1 DFQATT and CDR2 SNEGSKA come from the germline V gene (reference sequence). V lost 6 bases, J lost 6 bases, and 6 bases stayed unmatched. The CDR3 protein is CSAHTSGGEDTQYF. The CDR3 DNA follows: TGCAGTGCCCATACTAGCGGGGGGGAGGATACGCAGTATTTT.

The genes are TRBV6-1 and TRBJ1-2; D gene uncertain. Germline loops: CDR1 MNHNS, CDR2 SASEGT. V lost 2 bases and J 7 bases, leaving 5 bases between the germline ends. CDR3 length: 11 amino acids. The CDR3 nucleotides read TGTGCCAGCAGTGAACTGGGTGGCTACACCTTC. Amino acids: CASSELGGYTF.

This clonotype has more than one count but fewer than ten. The rearrangement uses TRBV2 and TRBJ1-2; no reliable D call. The CDR3 covers 14 residues. Germline V gene sequence: CDR1 SNHLY, CDR2 FYNNEI. Trimming left V 3 bases short and J 8 bases short, with 16 bases between. DNA for the CDR3: TGTGCCAGCAGTGATACGGGTCTCGGTACGGGCTACACCTTC. Residues: CASSDTGLGTGYTF.

This clonotype was seen repeatedly, ten times or more. The J gene is TRBJ2-3, the V gene TRBV12-3 or TRBV12-4, with TRBD2 identical over 14 bases. Unmatched junction bases numbered 5, after V lost 6 bases and J lost 9 bases. CDR3 length: 14 amino acids. DNA of the CDR3: TGTGCCAGCAGCGGGACTAGCGGGGGAGACACGCAGTATTTT. This sequence encodes CASSGTSGGDTQYF.

The CDR3 coding sequence is TGTGCCAGCAGCCAAGACAGGGGATCCGAAAAACTGTTTTTT. As protein: CASSQDRGSEKLFF. The rearrangement links TRBV7-3 to TRBJ1-4; 8 bases are shared with TRBD1. Trimming removed 5 bases from V and 8 bases from J; junction bases left unmatched: 7. This CDR3 has 14 amino acids. Germline V lookup: CDR1 SGHTA, CDR2 FQGTGA.